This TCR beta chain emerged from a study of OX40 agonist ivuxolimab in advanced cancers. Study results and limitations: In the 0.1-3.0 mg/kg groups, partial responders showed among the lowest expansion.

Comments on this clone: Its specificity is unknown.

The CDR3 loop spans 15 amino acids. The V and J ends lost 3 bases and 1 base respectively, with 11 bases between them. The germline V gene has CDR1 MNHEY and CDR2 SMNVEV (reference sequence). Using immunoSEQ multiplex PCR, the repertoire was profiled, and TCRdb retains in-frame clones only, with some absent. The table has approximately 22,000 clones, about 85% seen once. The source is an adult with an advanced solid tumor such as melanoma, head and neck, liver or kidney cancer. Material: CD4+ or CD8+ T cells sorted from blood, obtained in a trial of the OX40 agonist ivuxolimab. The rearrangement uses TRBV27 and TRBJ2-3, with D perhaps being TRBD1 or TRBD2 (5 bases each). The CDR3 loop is CASSFSGPGTDTQYF. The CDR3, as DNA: TGTGCCAGCAGTTTCTCGGGGCCTGGCACAGATACGCAGTATTTT.